Listed here is a single T cell receptor beta chain. Its cognate antigen is unknown. This sample stems from a study of cytomegalovirus exposure and HLA in healthy donors. With 60 Vbeta and 13 Jbeta primers, the PCR was carried out. Libraries were prepared by immunoSEQ multiplex PCR; TCRdb keeps only in-frame clonotypes and omits some of them. The data hold some 110,000 clones, with about 74% observed a single time. General study points: Among CMV-associated TCR beta chains, most appeared HLA-restricted in a later analysis.

The V gene's germline CDR1 is LGHNA and CDR2 YSLEER. With V trimmed by 5 bases and J by 9 bases, 12 bases remained unmatched. This CDR3 region has 15 residues. Healthy bone marrow donors supplied every sample. Whereas donors were nominally healthy upon sampling, unrecorded immune exposures were probable. The chain recombines TRBV4-3 with TRBJ2-3; 9 positions agree with TRBD2. Sequencing was performed on PBMCs. This receptor was taken from a woman aged 50 to 65 in good health and CMV-seropositive. The CDR3 nucleotides read TGCGCCAGCAGCGCCGGAATAGCGGGGGCTAGGACGCAGTATTTT. It yields the protein CASSAGIAGARTQYF.